This is a list of T cell receptor beta chains from one sample in a study of T cells after yellow fever vaccination. Each CDR3 protein gets one entry after TCRdb re-called the 5' RACE reads with MiXCR. In the table there are hundreds of thousands of distinct CDR3 sequences, roughly an eighth of which are singletons. The sequencing here drew on PBMCs, taken on the day of the yellow fever booster vaccination. These receptors all come from a man aged 25-45 years who received the YFV17D yellow fever vaccine. CDR3s include the opening cysteine and the closing phenylalanine or tryptophan. Fields, in order: CDR3 protein, V gene, J gene, clone size. The listing skips clone size in some rows; elsewhere it reads once, few, many or a size class.

cdr3_aa: CASSLLGAEQFF
v_call: TRBV3-1
j_call: TRBJ2-1
clone_size: -

cdr3_aa: CATSRDERLAQHF
v_call: TRBV15
j_call: TRBJ1-5
clone_size: -

cdr3_aa: CASSLLGAHNEQFF
v_call: TRBV3-1
j_call: TRBJ2-1
clone_size: -

cdr3_aa: CASSTWASGQGQFF
v_call: TRBV6-1
j_call: TRBJ2-1
clone_size: many

cdr3_aa: CASSPSGKFYEQYF
v_call: TRBV6-1
j_call: TRBJ2-7
clone_size: -

cdr3_aa: CASSSTLNSPLHF
v_call: TRBV7-2
j_call: TRBJ1-6
clone_size: many

cdr3_aa: CASSQTGVTLSYEQYF
v_call: TRBV7-9
j_call: TRBJ2-7
clone_size: -

cdr3_aa: CASSFRPSYNEQFF
v_call: TRBV7-2
j_call: TRBJ2-1
clone_size: many

cdr3_aa: CASRETGGLNTEAFF
v_call: TRBV12-3/TRBV12-4
j_call: TRBJ1-1
clone_size: many

cdr3_aa: CATRSDGPTGELFF
v_call: TRBV24-1
j_call: TRBJ2-2
clone_size: -

cdr3_aa: CASSASGTPYEQYF
v_call: TRBV9
j_call: TRBJ2-7
clone_size: -

cdr3_aa: CASRLPAGVEQYF
v_call: TRBV28
j_call: TRBJ2-7
clone_size: -

cdr3_aa: CASSLIPSRELYDGYTF
v_call: TRBV18
j_call: TRBJ1-2
clone_size: -

cdr3_aa: CASSEATGVSETQYF
v_call: TRBV7-8
j_call: TRBJ2-5
clone_size: many

cdr3_aa: CSASIAVIGTQYF
v_call: TRBV20-1
j_call: TRBJ2-5
clone_size: -

cdr3_aa: CASTSLGAYEQYF
v_call: TRBV12-3/TRBV12-4
j_call: TRBJ2-7
clone_size: -

cdr3_aa: CASSLYTGGEQYF
v_call: TRBV27
j_call: TRBJ2-7
clone_size: once

cdr3_aa: CASSQGPFGRGYTGELFF
v_call: TRBV5-1
j_call: TRBJ2-2
clone_size: -

cdr3_aa: CATSGRQAGNTIYF
v_call: TRBV15
j_call: TRBJ1-3
clone_size: few

cdr3_aa: CASTRGMGGSYEQYF
v_call: TRBV7-8
j_call: TRBJ2-7
clone_size: -

cdr3_aa: CASMRSLGKDTQYF
v_call: TRBV12-3/TRBV12-4
j_call: TRBJ2-3
clone_size: few

cdr3_aa: CASSGWTSGSQFF
v_call: TRBV7-2
j_call: TRBJ2-1
clone_size: -

cdr3_aa: CTSSHQGYERGEQYF
v_call: TRBV1
j_call: TRBJ2-7
clone_size: -

cdr3_aa: CASSQDPGEGSYEQYF
v_call: TRBV4-3
j_call: TRBJ2-7
clone_size: -

cdr3_aa: CSARRLIMYEQYF
v_call: TRBV20-1
j_call: TRBJ2-7
clone_size: -

cdr3_aa: CASSPGGGKTEAFF
v_call: TRBV3-1
j_call: TRBJ1-1
clone_size: few

cdr3_aa: CASSLGSGRQETQYF
v_call: TRBV7-9
j_call: TRBJ2-5
clone_size: -

cdr3_aa: CASSFTAASNTGELFF
v_call: TRBV12-3/TRBV12-4
j_call: TRBJ2-2
clone_size: few

cdr3_aa: CASSESHRNYGYTF
v_call: TRBV10-2
j_call: TRBJ1-2
clone_size: -

cdr3_aa: CSSGWLHEQYF
v_call: TRBV20-1
j_call: TRBJ2-7
clone_size: -